The 26 T cell receptor beta chains reported below all come from one sample, sequenced in a study of cytomegalovirus exposure and HLA in healthy donors. Measured with immunoSEQ multiplex PCR; TCRdb has only the in-frame clones, and not every one. Of 60,000 or so clones in the sample, roughly 94% were seen once. Sequences were obtained from PBMCs. Receptors originate from a woman aged 18-29 years in good health and CMV-seronegative.

The J gene is TRBJ2-5, the V gene TRBV28, with D possibly TRBD1 on 6 matching bases. This CDR3 spans 14 amino acids. The V gene's germline CDR1 is MDHEN and CDR2 SYDVKM. V shed 5 bases and J shed 5 bases, with 15 bases lying between them. The CDR3 here is CASSPPGVWETQYF. The DNA of the CDR3 is TGTGCCAGCAGTCCACCAGGGGTCTGGGAGACCCAGTACTTC.

The chain employs TRBV9 and TRBJ2-7; a weak D match, TRBD2 (5 bases). Germline V gene sequence: CDR1 SGDLS, CDR2 YYNGEE. The CDR3 spans 15 residues. V lost 2 bases to trimming and J lost 0 bases, with 12 bases between them. The CDR3 nucleotides read TGTGCCAGCAGCGTTTCAACGGGAAGCTCCTACGAGCAGTACTTC. It codes for CASSVSTGSSYEQYF.

The rearrangement joins TRBV9 to TRBJ2-1, with D possibly being TRBD2 (5 bases). Trimming took 5 bases from V and 4 from J, leaving 16 bases between them. CDR3 size: 15 residues. Germline CDR1 reads SGDLS; CDR2 reads YYNGEE. The DNA for the CDR3 is TGTGCCAGCAGTGCCACCGCGGGCCTTTACAATGAGCAGTTCTTC. Amino acids: CASSATAGLYNEQFF.

The CDR3 loop reads CASNSNPYEQYF. DNA of the CDR3: TGCGCCAGCAACTCCAACCCCTACGAGCAGTACTTC. The chain has TRBV5-1 and TRBJ2-7; D unresolved. Germline V gene lookup returns CDR1 SGHRS and CDR2 YFSETQ. CDR3 length equals 12 residues. V was trimmed by 6 bases and J by 2 bases, leaving 9 bases between them.

The rearrangement links TRBV7-9 to TRBJ2-3; D is unresolved. Germline V lookup: CDR1 SEHNR, CDR2 FQNEAQ (reference sequence). This CDR3 contains 14 residues. The V end was cut by 5 bases, the J end by 4 bases, with 13 bases between. CDR3 protein: CASSKADTADTQYF. The CDR3 DNA follows: TGTGCCAGCAGCAAGGCCGACACGGCAGATACGCAGTATTTT.

The CDR3 region is CASGGLTNEKLFF. CDR3 DNA: TGTGCCAGCGGGGGCTTGACTAATGAAAAACTGTTTTTT. The rearrangement links TRBV6-5 to TRBJ1-4, with D possibly TRBD1 on 6 matching bases. With 8 bases removed from V and 2 bases from J, the gap between germline ends came to 9 bases. The germline CDR1 and CDR2 sequences are MNHEY and SVGAGI. The CDR3 covers 13 residues.

The V and J genes are TRBV19 and TRBJ1-5; D perhaps matches TRBD1 (5 bases). CDR1 is LNHDA and CDR2 is SQIVND in the germline V gene (reference sequence). The CDR3 runs 15 residues. V lost 6 bases to trimming and J lost 0 bases, with 12 bases between them. As DNA, the CDR3 is TGTGCCAGTAGGTTACAGGCTGGTAGCAATCAGCCCCAGCATTTT. Its protein is CASRLQAGSNQPQHF.

This sequence joins TRBV28 and TRBJ2-5, with TRBD2 identical over 12 bases. V trimming: 0 bases; J trimming: 2 bases; junction bases outside the gene matches: 4. Germline CDR1 MDHEN, CDR2 SYDVKM. The CDR3 consists of 17 residues. CDR3 coding DNA: TGTGCCAGCAGTTTATGGTCTAGCGGGGGGGCTCAAGAGACCCAGTACTTC. Its protein is CASSLWSSGGAQETQYF. Full variable domain (rest looked up from reference TRBV28 and TRBJ2-5): DVKVTQSSRYLVKRTGEKVFLECVQDMDHENMFWYRQDPGLGLRLIYFSYDVKMKEKGDIPEGYSVSREKKERFSLILESASTNQTSMYLCASSLWSSGGAQETQYFGPGTRLLVL.

This clone occurred a few times. In DNA, the CDR3 is TGTGCCAGCAGCTCCCCAGGGACCGGGGAGCTGTTTTTT. This gives the protein CASSSPGTGELFF. This chain joins TRBV7-3 and TRBJ2-2; possibly TRBD1 for D (5 bases). Germline lookup yields CDR1 SGHTA and CDR2 FQGTGA. The CDR3 spans 13 residues. With 4 bases removed from V and 5 bases from J, the gap between germline ends came to 8 bases. Variable domain in full (rest from reference TRBV7-3 and TRBJ2-2): GAGVSQTPSNKVTEKGKYVELRCDPISGHTALYWYRQSLGQGPEFLIYFQGTGAADDSGLPNDRFFAVRPEGSVSTLKIQRTERGDSAVYLCASSSPGTGELFFGEGSRLTVL.

The gene calls are TRBV27 and TRBJ1-6; D is possibly TRBD1 (6 bases). Trimming removed 6 bases at V and 9 bases at J, with 18 bases between. The CDR3 totals 15 residues. Germline CDR1 MNHEY, CDR2 SMNVEV (reference sequence). The CDR3 sequence is CASRGGAKLSSPLHF. The DNA for the CDR3 is TGTGCCAGCAGGGGGGGGGCGAAGTTAAGTTCACCCCTCCACTTT.

This chain joins TRBV28 and TRBJ1-1, with D unresolved. The ends were cut back, 6 bases at V and 3 bases at J, with 8 bases in the middle. CDR1 MDHEN and CDR2 SYDVKM come from the germline V gene. The length of the CDR3 is 12 residues. Here the CDR3 DNA reads TGTGCCAGCAGCTTTACTTACACTGAAGCTTTCTTT. This encodes CASSFTYTEAFF.

V usage is TRBV5-1 and J usage is TRBJ2-3; 9 nucleotides agree with TRBD1. V was clipped by 4 bases and J by 6 bases; unmatched bases: 6. From germline, CDR1 is SGHRS and CDR2 YFSETQ. The CDR3 totals 14 residues. The DNA for the CDR3 is TGCGCCAGCAGCCACAGGGGGCAGCGCGATACGCAGTATTTT. Translating it yields CASSHRGQRDTQYF.

The table lists this clone with a few counts. This chain uses TRBV6-4 with TRBJ2-1; D is undetermined. The CDR3 length is 10 residues. Germline CDR1 is MRHNA and CDR2 is SNTAGT. V was pared by 4 bases and J by 8 bases, with 3 bases between. This CDR3 reads CASSVDEQFF. CDR3 in DNA: TGTGCCAGCAGTGTCGATGAGCAGTTCTTC.

V usage is TRBV28 and J usage is TRBJ1-1; 7 bases align to TRBD1. Per the germline V gene, CDR1 is MDHEN and CDR2 is SYDVKM. The CDR3 has 17 residues. The junction had 14 bases not matched to a gene; V was cut back by 6 bases and J by 1 base. The CDR3 here is CASSLPGTVEKNTEAFF. The CDR3 nucleotides read TGTGCCAGCAGCTTACCCGGGACAGTCGAGAAGAACACTGAAGCTTTCTTT.

J is TRBJ2-7 and V is TRBV10-3; 9 nucleotides match TRBD1. The V segment lost 6 bases and the J segment 7 bases; nucleotides outside the gene matches: 10. The V gene's germline CDR1 is ENHRY and CDR2 SYGVKD. The CDR3 loop spans 14 amino acids. The CDR3 region has the DNA TGTGCCATCAGCCCCGGACAGGGGCTGGGGGAGCAGTACTTC. Translated: CAISPGQGLGEQYF.

The chain links TRBV5-4 to TRBJ2-5; D gene uncertain. The CDR3 is 13 residues long. Between the trimmed V and J ends, which lost 0 bases and 2 bases, there was a span of 5 bases. The germline V gene has CDR1 SGHNT and CDR2 YYREEE (reference sequence). The CDR3 here is CASSLGQQETQYF. The CDR3, as DNA: TGTGCCAGCAGCTTGGGGCAACAAGAGACCCAGTACTTC.

This chain uses TRBV5-1 with TRBJ1-2, with 8 bases lining up with TRBD1. The ends lost 3 bases at V and 6 bases at J; junction bases unmatched: 7. Germline CDR1 is SGHRS and CDR2 is YFSETQ. The CDR3 runs 14 residues. The chain's CDR3 is CASSWRTGLDGYTF. DNA of the CDR3: TGCGCCAGCAGCTGGAGGACAGGGCTAGATGGCTACACCTTC.

V gene TRBV7-3 combines with J gene TRBJ2-1; 9 nucleotides match TRBD2. There are 14 residues in the CDR3. Per germline, CDR1 SGHTA and CDR2 FQGTGA. Trimming took 2 bases from V and 6 from J; bases not matched to a gene: 2. The CDR3 DNA reads TGTGCCAGCAGCTTACGGGGACTAGCCAATGAGCAGTTCTTC. This sequence encodes CASSLRGLANEQFF.

This clone appeared a few times. The chain carries TRBV5-4 and TRBJ2-7; D may be TRBD2 (7 bases). The germline gives CDR1 SGHNT, CDR2 YYREEE (reference sequence). The length of the CDR3 is 14 residues. Trimming stripped 4 bases from V and 2 bases from J, with 13 bases between. The CDR3 protein is CASSPSGTTYEQYF. The CDR3 nucleotides read TGTGCCAGCAGCCCAAGCGGGACAACCTACGAGCAGTACTTC. Together with reference TRBV5-4 and TRBJ2-7, the CDR3 gives the full variable domain: ETGVTQSPTHLIKTRGQQVTLRCSSQSGHNTVSWYQQALGQGPQFIFQYYREEENGRGNFPPRFSGLQFPNYSSELNVNALELDDSALYLCASSPSGTTYEQYFGPGTRLTVT.

This clone occurred once. This sequence joins TRBV5-8 and TRBJ2-7; 8 nucleotides line up with TRBD1. The CDR3 spans 15 residues. Germline V CDR1 and CDR2: SGHTS, YDEGEE. The V segment lost 1 base and the J segment 4 bases; nucleotides outside the gene matches: 7. The CDR3 DNA is TGTGCCAGCAGCTTGCAGGGGGCGACGATGTACGAGCAGTACTTC. This codes for CASSLQGATMYEQYF. The full variable domain, with the rest looked up from reference TRBV5-8 and TRBJ2-7, is EAGVTQSPTHLIKTRGQQATLRCSPISGHTSVYWYQQALGLGLQFLLWYDEGEERNRGNFPPRFSGRQFPNYSSELNVNALELEDSALYLCASSLQGATMYEQYFGPGTRLTVT.

V is TRBV6-1 and J is TRBJ2-5, with D tentatively TRBD1 (5 bases). The germline CDR1 and CDR2 sequences are MNHNS and SASEGT. V was clipped by 8 bases and J by 4 bases, with 14 bases between them. The CDR3 sequence is 13 residues long. The CDR3: CASSAGPGETQYF. The CDR3 bases are TGTGCCAGCTCAGCAGGGCCCGGAGAGACCCAGTACTTC.

The chain joins TRBV11-2 to TRBJ1-4; D might be TRBD1 (6 bases). CDR1 and CDR2 from the germline V gene are SGHAT and FQNNGV. V shed 6 bases and J shed 10 bases, with 9 bases lying between them. The CDR3 runs to 11 residues. The CDR3 DNA reads TGTGCCAGCAGGGGGGCGGGAAAACTGTTTTTT. Translating gives CASRGAGKLFF.

This clone was detected only once. The chain couples TRBV7-8 to TRBJ1-6; a weak D match, TRBD1 (5 bases). The CDR3 totals 18 residues. With 8 bases removed from V and 0 bases from J, the gap between germline ends came to 20 bases. Germline loops: CDR1 SGHVS, CDR2 FQNEAQ. CDR3 loop: CASGARGGASSYNSPLHF. The CDR3 DNA reads TGTGCCAGCGGCGCGCGGGGCGGTGCTAGCTCCTATAATTCACCCCTCCACTTT.

The genes are TRBV6-4 and TRBJ2-1; D perhaps matches TRBD1 (5 bases). The germline V and J ends were trimmed by 2 bases and 8 bases, with 13 bases remaining between them. The CDR3 loop spans 14 amino acids. Germline V gene data show CDR1 as MRHNA and CDR2 as SNTAGT. The CDR3 DNA follows: TGTGCCAGCAGTGACGGGCAGGGAAGCGATGAGCAGTTCTTC. Translating gives CASSDGQGSDEQFF.

CDR3 sequence reads: CASSPRHRGANTGELFF. The CDR3 DNA reads TGTGCCAGCAGCCCACGTCACCGGGGAGCGAACACCGGGGAGCTGTTTTTT. J is TRBJ2-2 and V is TRBV13, with D maybe TRBD2 (5 bases). The CDR3 loop spans 17 amino acids. Trimming cost V 5 bases and J 0 bases, with 16 bases left between them. Germline V lookup: CDR1 PRHDT, CDR2 FYEKMQ (reference sequence).

The chain is built from TRBV13 and TRBJ1-6, with D perhaps matching TRBD1 (6 bases). The CDR3 extends over 13 amino acids. Germline CDR1 is PRHDT and CDR2 is FYEKMQ (reference sequence). The V end lost 5 bases, the J end lost 14 bases, and 16 bases lay between the germline ends. CDR3 bases: TGTGCCAGCAGCCCCAGGGGCCAGGAGGCCCTCCACTTT. It encodes CASSPRGQEALHF.